Listed below are T cell receptor beta chains from one sample, sequenced in a study of blood T cell repertoires in COVID-19. Libraries were prepared by immunoSEQ multiplex PCR; TCRdb keeps only in-frame clonotypes and omits some of them. The repertoire holds 50,000 or so clones, with around 84% as singletons. The sample was peripheral blood. The receptors stem from a man in his sixties or seventies with acute or convalescent COVID-19. Each CDR3 is given with its conserved first and last residue. Fields, in order: clone size, CDR3 length, D gene, J gene, V gene, CDR3 protein, CDR3 DNA. D genes are given only for firm matches. Expanded clones get a size class; other rows say once, few or many, or leave the size out.

size: NA; length: 15; D: TRBD2; J: TRBJ2-1; V: TRBV25-1; CDR3: CASSRTSGRYNEQFF; DNA: TGTGCCAGCAGCCGGACTAGCGGGAGGTACAATGAGCAGTTCTTC
size: NA; length: 14; D: TRBD1; J: TRBJ1-5; V: TRBV18; CDR3: CASSPGGQGQPQHF; DNA: TGTGCCAGCTCACCAGGTGGACAGGGCCAGCCCCAGCATTTT
size: NA; length: 14; D: TRBD2; J: TRBJ2-7; V: TRBV7-2; CDR3: CASSLKGLAGVPYF; DNA: TGTGCCAGCAGCTTAAAGGGACTAGCGGGAGTCCCGTACTTC
size: NA; length: 13; D: NA; J: TRBJ2-7; V: TRBV10-3; CDR3: CAISDYPLYEQYF; DNA: TGTGCCATCAGTGACTACCCCCTATACGAGCAGTACTTC
size: NA; length: 15; D: TRBD1; J: TRBJ2-2; V: TRBV7-3; CDR3: CASSDRERNTGELFF; DNA: TGTGCCAGCAGCGACAGGGAAAGGAACACCGGGGAGCTGTTTTTT
size: once; length: 14; D: NA; J: TRBJ2-5; V: TRBV11-2; CDR3: CASSLRDIKETQYF; DNA: TGTGCCAGCAGCCTCCGGGACATCAAGGAGACCCAGTACTTC
size: NA; length: 13; D: NA; J: TRBJ2-6; V: TRBV12-3/TRBV12-4; CDR3: CASSRLGANVLTF; DNA: TGTGCCAGCAGCCGTCTCGGGGCCAACGTCCTGACTTTC
size: NA; length: 15; D: TRBD1; J: TRBJ1-2; V: TRBV4-3; CDR3: CASSQVTGVTYGYTF; DNA: TGCGCCAGCAGCCAAGTTACAGGGGTAACCTATGGCTACACCTTC
size: NA; length: 14; D: NA; J: TRBJ1-6; V: TRBV10-3; CDR3: CAISESSGNSPLHF; DNA: TGTGCCATCAGTGAATCTAGTGGCAATTCACCCCTCCACTTT
size: NA; length: 18; D: TRBD2; J: TRBJ2-1; V: TRBV4-1; CDR3: CASSQVGTSGAGFDEQFF; DNA: TGCGCCAGCAGCCAAGTCGGGACTAGCGGGGCGGGTTTCGATGAGCAGTTCTTC
size: NA; length: 15; D: NA; J: TRBJ1-3; V: TRBV6-2/TRBV6-3; CDR3: CASSYGSRSGNTIYF; DNA: TGTGCCAGCAGTTACGGCTCACGCTCTGGAAACACCATATATTTT
size: NA; length: 13; D: NA; J: TRBJ2-5; V: TRBV24-1; CDR3: CATSDPNQETQYF; DNA: TGTGCCACCAGTGACCCCAATCAAGAGACCCAGTACTTC
size: NA; length: 16; D: NA; J: TRBJ1-6; V: TRBV27; CDR3: CASSLAVQGYNSPLHF; DNA: TGTGCCAGCAGTTTAGCGGTTCAGGGGTATAATTCACCCCTCCACTTT
size: NA; length: 14; D: NA; J: TRBJ1-2; V: TRBV7-2; CDR3: CASSLDQGSYGYTF; DNA: TGTGCCAGCAGCTTAGACCAGGGAAGCTATGGCTACACCTTC
size: NA; length: 13; D: NA; J: TRBJ1-2; V: TRBV6-5; CDR3: CASRGTSNYGYTF; DNA: TGTGCCAGCAGAGGGACTTCCAACTATGGCTACACCTTC
size: NA; length: 18; D: TRBD2; J: TRBJ2-7; V: TRBV3-1/TRBV3-2; CDR3: CASSQGSKLAGGPLEQYF; DNA: TGTGCCAGCAGCCAGGGTTCCAAACTAGCGGGAGGGCCCCTCGAGCAGTACTTC
size: NA; length: 12; D: NA; J: TRBJ1-2; V: TRBV30; CDR3: CACKGRSLGYTF; DNA: TGTGCCTGTAAAGGCAGGTCGTTAGGCTACACCTTC
size: NA; length: 16; D: TRBD2; J: TRBJ2-5; V: TRBV5-1; CDR3: CASSPPGAGLGETQYF; DNA: TGCGCCAGCAGCCCTCCCGGAGCGGGATTGGGGGAGACCCAGTACTTC
size: NA; length: 14; D: TRBD1; J: TRBJ1-5; V: TRBV24-1; CDR3: CATSDPTGFQPQHF; DNA: TGTGCCACCAGTGATCCGACAGGGTTTCAACCCCAGCATTTT
size: once; length: 15; D: TRBD1; J: TRBJ2-7; V: TRBV5-6; CDR3: CASSPPETGILEQYF; DNA: TGTGCCAGCAGCCCGCCCGAGACAGGGATCCTCGAGCAGTACTTC
size: NA; length: 14; D: NA; J: TRBJ1-1; V: TRBV28; CDR3: CASSLEQLNTEAFF; DNA: TGTGCCAGCAGTTTAGAACAGTTGAACACTGAAGCTTTCTTT
size: NA; length: 14; D: TRBD2; J: TRBJ2-7; V: TRBV6-5; CDR3: CASSHGTSSNEQYF; DNA: TGTGCCAGCAGTCACGGGACTAGCAGCAACGAGCAGTACTTC
size: NA; length: 13; D: NA; J: TRBJ1-5; V: TRBV3-1/TRBV3-2; CDR3: CASSQDRGQPQHF; DNA: TGTGCCAGCAGCCAAGATCGGGGTCAGCCCCAGCATTTT
size: NA; length: 15; D: TRBD2; J: TRBJ2-1; V: TRBV19; CDR3: CASSQSGGTGNEQFF; DNA: TGTGCCAGTAGCCAAAGCGGGGGGACGGGGAATGAGCAGTTCTTC
size: NA; length: 13; D: NA; J: TRBJ2-1; V: TRBV7-8; CDR3: CASLGGRLQEQFF; DNA: TGTGCCAGCTTGGGAGGCCGATTACAGGAGCAGTTCTTC
size: NA; length: 18; D: NA; J: TRBJ2-5; V: TRBV4-2; CDR3: CASSESLVARQTQETQYF; DNA: TGTGCCAGCAGTGAATCCTTGGTCGCTCGACAAACCCAAGAGACCCAGTACTTC
size: NA; length: 17; D: TRBD1; J: TRBJ1-4; V: TRBV4-1; CDR3: CASSQGDRGSSNEKLFF; DNA: TGCGCCAGCAGCCAAGGGGACAGGGGTTCCTCTAATGAAAAACTGTTTTTT
size: NA; length: 14; D: NA; J: TRBJ2-6; V: TRBV9; CDR3: CASSLGPGANVLTF; DNA: TGTGCCAGCAGCCTAGGGCCTGGGGCCAACGTCCTGACTTTC
size: NA; length: 14; D: NA; J: TRBJ2-1; V: TRBV10-3; CDR3: CAISESPSTNEQFF; DNA: TGTGCCATCAGTGAGTCGCCTAGCACCAATGAGCAGTTCTTC
size: NA; length: 14; D: NA; J: TRBJ2-1; V: TRBV10-3; CDR3: CAVSPDSSYNEQFF; DNA: TGTGCCGTCTCCCCGGACAGCTCCTACAATGAGCAGTTCTTC
size: NA; length: 16; D: NA; J: TRBJ2-6; V: TRBV2; CDR3: CASLETRPSGANVLTF; DNA: TGTGCCAGCCTCGAGACACGGCCCTCTGGGGCCAACGTCCTGACTTTC
size: NA; length: 14; D: TRBD1; J: TRBJ1-2; V: TRBV19; CDR3: CASSRVQGDVGYTF; DNA: TGTGCCAGTAGTCGGGTACAGGGGGACGTTGGCTACACCTTC
size: once; length: 14; D: TRBD1; J: TRBJ2-2; V: TRBV2; CDR3: CASKDRGPTGELFF; DNA: TGTGCCAGTAAGGACAGGGGGCCAACCGGGGAGCTGTTTTTT
size: NA; length: 12; D: TRBD1; J: TRBJ1-2; V: TRBV9; CDR3: CASEDRVGSYTF; DNA: TGTGCCAGCGAGGACAGGGTAGGGAGCTACACCTTC
size: few; length: 14; D: NA; J: TRBJ1-3; V: TRBV5-4; CDR3: CASSLAGGTNTIYF; DNA: TGTGCCAGCAGCTTGGCCGGGGGAACAAACACCATATATTTT
size: NA; length: 15; D: TRBD2; J: TRBJ2-1; V: TRBV4-1; CDR3: CASSQDTGGYNEQFF; DNA: TGCGCCAGCAGCCAAGATACGGGAGGGTACAATGAGCAGTTCTTC
size: NA; length: 13; D: TRBD1; J: TRBJ1-6; V: TRBV6-4; CDR3: CASRPGQGSPLHF; DNA: TGTGCCAGCAGACCGGGACAGGGATCACCCCTCCACTTT
size: once; length: 16; D: NA; J: TRBJ2-1; V: TRBV6-5; CDR3: CASSYSIGGPYNEQFF; DNA: TGTGCCAGCAGTTACTCGATCGGGGGGCCCTACAATGAGCAGTTCTTC
size: NA; length: 15; D: NA; J: TRBJ2-7; V: TRBV5-1; CDR3: CASSPTTTGSYEQYF; DNA: TGCGCCAGCAGCCCTACCACGACAGGATCCTACGAGCAGTACTTC
size: NA; length: 13; D: TRBD1; J: TRBJ2-5; V: TRBV2; CDR3: CASTGQGRETQYF; DNA: TGTGCCAGCACTGGACAGGGGCGAGAGACCCAGTACTTC
size: NA; length: 15; D: NA; J: TRBJ1-1; V: TRBV18; CDR3: CASSASQGRVTEAFF; DNA: TGTGCCAGCTCAGCATCACAGGGAAGAGTGACTGAAGCTTTCTTT
size: once; length: 15; D: TRBD1; J: TRBJ1-6; V: TRBV5-5; CDR3: CASSLVPGQGSPLHF; DNA: TGTGCCAGCAGCCTAGTCCCGGGACAGGGTTCACCCCTCCACTTT
size: NA; length: 14; D: NA; J: TRBJ2-5; V: TRBV6-2/TRBV6-3; CDR3: CASSYSSQIKTQYF; DNA: TGTGCCAGCAGTTACTCGTCACAGATTAAGACCCAGTACTTC
size: NA; length: 14; D: TRBD2; J: TRBJ2-7; V: TRBV9; CDR3: CASTLGGEAYEQYF; DNA: TGTGCCAGCACCCTGGGAGGGGAAGCCTACGAGCAGTACTTC
size: NA; length: 15; D: TRBD1; J: TRBJ1-2; V: TRBV3-1/TRBV3-2; CDR3: CASSQLRGRGHGYTF; DNA: TGTGCCAGCAGCCAATTAAGGGGGCGAGGTCATGGCTACACCTTC
size: NA; length: 13; D: TRBD1; J: TRBJ1-1; V: TRBV4-2; CDR3: CASSVGTVTEAFF; DNA: TGTGCCAGCAGCGTGGGGACAGTCACTGAAGCTTTCTTT
size: NA; length: 13; D: NA; J: TRBJ1-5; V: TRBV13; CDR3: CASSLGQHQPQHF; DNA: TGTGCCAGCAGTCTTGGACAGCATCAGCCCCAGCATTTT
size: NA; length: 15; D: TRBD1; J: TRBJ2-1; V: TRBV5-1; CDR3: CASSKRDRVDNEQFF; DNA: TGCGCCAGCAGCAAACGGGACAGGGTCGACAATGAGCAGTTCTTC
size: NA; length: 13; D: TRBD1; J: TRBJ2-5; V: TRBV28; CDR3: CASLGQGQETQYF; DNA: TGTGCCAGCCTCGGACAGGGACAAGAGACCCAGTACTTC
size: NA; length: 17; D: TRBD2; J: TRBJ2-3; V: TRBV14; CDR3: CASSQGYGSGSTDTQYF; DNA: TGTGCCAGCAGCCAAGGGTATGGTAGCGGGAGTACAGATACGCAGTATTTT
size: NA; length: 15; D: TRBD1; J: TRBJ1-2; V: TRBV28; CDR3: CASIQGQGGNYGYTF; DNA: TGTGCCAGCATTCAAGGACAGGGCGGGAACTATGGCTACACCTTC
size: NA; length: 16; D: TRBD1; J: TRBJ2-7; V: TRBV15; CDR3: CATSRAGDRGRSEQYF; DNA: TGTGCCACCAGCAGAGCCGGGGACAGGGGGCGAAGCGAGCAGTACTTC
size: once; length: 15; D: NA; J: TRBJ1-1; V: TRBV5-4; CDR3: CASSRGGLLNTEAFF; DNA: TGTGCCAGCAGCAGGGGAGGGCTGCTGAACACTGAAGCTTTCTTT
size: NA; length: 13; D: NA; J: TRBJ1-1; V: TRBV28; CDR3: CASSLPGFTEAFF; DNA: TGTGCCAGCAGTTTACCGGGGTTCACTGAAGCTTTCTTT
size: few; length: 16; D: TRBD1; J: TRBJ1-2; V: TRBV15; CDR3: CATSRDILTGIYGYTF; DNA: TGTGCCACCAGCAGAGATATTCTGACAGGGATCTATGGCTACACCTTC
size: NA; length: 16; D: NA; J: TRBJ1-1; V: TRBV5-1; CDR3: CASSLVSGGGSTEAFF; DNA: TGCGCCAGCAGCTTGGTATCCGGCGGGGGTAGCACTGAAGCTTTCTTT
size: few; length: 14; D: NA; J: TRBJ2-7; V: TRBV5-4; CDR3: CASSSGLGPYEQYF; DNA: TGTGCCAGCAGCTCGGGACTGGGACCCTACGAGCAGTACTTC
size: NA; length: 14; D: TRBD1; J: TRBJ2-7; V: TRBV28; CDR3: CASSSLGQTYEQYF; DNA: TGTGCCAGCAGTTCCTTGGGACAGACCTACGAGCAGTACTTC
size: NA; length: 14; D: NA; J: TRBJ2-7; V: TRBV16; CDR3: CASSPWRDSYEQYF; DNA: TGTGCCAGCAGCCCCTGGAGGGACAGCTACGAGCAGTACTTC
size: NA; length: 15; D: TRBD1; J: TRBJ1-4; V: TRBV18; CDR3: CATTGQGATNEKLFF; DNA: TGTGCCACAACAGGACAGGGGGCAACTAATGAAAAACTGTTTTTT